Presented here are 16 T cell receptor beta chains from one specimen sequenced in a study of T cells in Graves' hyperthyroidism and ophthalmopathy. The CDR3 regions of TCR beta were amplified from RNA transcripts. In the first-round RT-PCR of the TCR CDR3, the HTBI primer set was used. A single record per CDR3 protein comes from TCRdb applying MiXCR to the multiplex PCR reads. The table includes around 700,000 distinct CDR3 sequences, roughly a sixth detected once. Sequencing was done on a sample of blood. The receptor set was obtained from a woman aged 45-60 years with Graves' hyperthyroidism that later progressed to Graves' ophthalmopathy.

This clonotype was seen many times. This chain links TRBV20-1 with TRBJ2-7; TRBD1 is a possible D gene (5 bases). Trimming cost V 0 bases and J 2 bases, with 8 bases left between them. The CDR3 covers 13 residues. Germline CDR1 DFQATT, CDR2 SNEGSKA (reference sequence). The CDR3 protein is CSAREQEPYEQYF. The CDR3 nucleotides read TGCAGTGCTAGAGAACAGGAGCCCTACGAGCAGTACTTC.

This clonotype has only a few counts. This could be a read error, since a much larger clone is one nucleotide away. This chain joins TRBV3-1 and TRBJ2-7; TRBD1 matches at 7 bases. Germline V gene lookup returns CDR1 LGHDT and CDR2 YNNKEL (reference sequence). The CDR3 contains 12 residues. V was clipped by 1 base and J by 6 bases; unmatched bases: 0. The CDR3 bases are TGTGCCAGCAGCCAAGCAGGGGGCGAGCAGTACTTC. Its translation: CASSQAGGEQYF.

In this sample, this clonotype turned up many times. This chain joins TRBV3-1 and TRBJ2-1; 9 positions match TRBD2. Germline CDR1 reads LGHDT; CDR2 reads YNNKEL (reference sequence). This CDR3 is 18 amino acids long. J gave up 4 bases and V 1 base, and 11 bases lay outside the gene matches. The CDR3 sequence: CASSQGGRLAAVYNEQFF. The CDR3 region has the DNA TGTGCCAGCAGCCAAGGAGGAAGACTAGCGGCTGTATACAATGAGCAGTTCTTC.

This clonotype was recorded many times. The chain links TRBV9 to TRBJ1-5, with unresolved D. CDR1 SGDLS and CDR2 YYNGEE come from the germline V gene. The CDR3 runs 14 residues. V was pared by 0 bases and J by 3 bases, with 7 bases between. DNA of the CDR3: TGTGCCAGCAGCGTAGGGGGTACCAATCAGCCCCAGCATTTT. It encodes CASSVGGTNQPQHF. Full variable domain (outside the CDR3, taken from reference TRBV9 and TRBJ1-5): DSGVTQTPKHLITATGQRVTLRCSPRSGDLSVYWYQQSLDQGLQFLIQYYNGEERAKGNILERFSAQQFPDLHSELNLSSLELGDSALYFCASSVGGTNQPQHFGDGTRLSIL.

The chain is built from TRBV27 and TRBJ2-1; weak D call: TRBD2 (6 bases). The CDR3 has 15 residues. Looked up from germline, CDR1 is MNHEY and CDR2 is SMNVEV (reference sequence). V was cut by 3 bases and J by 5 bases, with 14 bases left in between. Written as DNA, the CDR3 is TGTGCCAGCAGTTTTAGTGGGGGGAACCACAATGAGCAGTTCTTC. Its translation: CASSFSGGNHNEQFF.

CDR3 DNA sequence: TGCGCCAGCAGCTACCTCGGAGGAGTTGCCTCCGAGCAGTACTTC. It specifies CASSYLGGVASEQYF. The chain is built from TRBV5-1 and TRBJ2-7; perhaps TRBD2 as D (5 bases). The ends were cut back, 3 bases at V and 6 bases at J, with 19 bases in the middle. Germline V gives CDR1 SGHRS, CDR2 YFSETQ. The CDR3 contains 15 residues. Filled out from reference TRBV5-1 and TRBJ2-7, the complete variable domain reads KAGVTQTPRYLIKTRGQQVTLSCSPISGHRSVSWYQQTPGQGLQFLFEYFSETQRNKGNFPGRFSGRQFSNSRSEMNVSTLELGDSALYLCASSYLGGVASEQYFGPGTRLTVT.

A few counts support this clonotype. J is TRBJ2-1 and V is TRBV13, with 11 bases matching TRBD1. J lost 5 bases, V lost 5 bases, and 14 bases had no gene match. Germline loops: CDR1 PRHDT, CDR2 FYEKMQ (reference sequence). The CDR3 sequence is 18 residues long. CDR3 amino acids: CASSARRDRGTPNNEQFF. The CDR3 DNA is TGTGCCAGCAGCGCCAGGAGGGACAGGGGGACTCCTAACAATGAGCAGTTCTTC.

CDR3 nucleotide sequence: TGTGCCAGCAGAGAGGAACCAATGAACACTGAAGCTTTCTTT. It translates to CASREEPMNTEAFF. This chain links TRBV11-2 with TRBJ1-1; D call uncertain. Deletions cut 6 bases from V and 0 bases from J, with 11 bases between. This CDR3 region has 14 residues. From germline, CDR1 is SGHAT and CDR2 FQNNGV.

This clonotype has only a few counts. This chain uses TRBV19 with TRBJ2-7, with D tentatively TRBD1 or TRBD2 (5 bases each). The CDR3 is 13 amino acids. The germline V gene encodes CDR1 LNHDA and CDR2 SQIVND (reference sequence). The V end lost 9 bases, the J end lost 3 bases, and 15 bases lay between the germline ends. The CDR3 reads CASRGADHYEQYF. Written as DNA, the CDR3 is TGTGCCAGCCGAGGGGCAGACCACTACGAGCAGTACTTC. Filled out from reference TRBV19 and TRBJ2-7, the complete variable domain reads DGGITQSPKYLFRKEGQNVTLSCEQNLNHDAMYWYRQDPGQGLRLIYYSQIVNDFQKGDIAEGYSVSREKKESFPLTVTSAQKNPTAFYLCASRGADHYEQYFGPGTRLTVT.

This clonotype has at least ten counts. CDR3 sequence reads: CASSQGTGGSPLHF. Written as DNA, the CDR3 is TGTGCCAGCAGCCAAGGAACAGGGGGTTCACCCCTCCACTTT. The chain joins TRBV3-1 to TRBJ1-6, with TRBD1 identical over 8 bases. Germline CDR1 and CDR2: LGHDT and YNNKEL (reference sequence). The CDR3 is made up of 14 amino acids. V was pared by 1 base and J by 9 bases, with 2 bases of the junction left unmatched. Full variable domain (missing parts from reference TRBV3-1 and TRBJ1-6): DTAVSQTPKYLVTQMGNDKSIKCEQNLGHDTMYWYKQDSKKFLKIMFSYNNKELIINETVPNRFSPKSPDKAHLNLHINSLELGDSAVYFCASSQGTGGSPLHFGNGTRLTVT.

This clonotype has just a few counts. The chain joins TRBV7-9 to TRBJ1-5, with 7 bases aligning to TRBD1. The CDR3 sequence is 14 residues long. Looked up from germline, CDR1 is SEHNR and CDR2 is FQNEAQ (reference sequence). V was clipped by 4 bases and J by 5 bases; unmatched bases: 5. CDR3 amino acids: CASSSSTGDQPQHF. CDR3 bases: TGTGCCAGCAGCTCATCTACAGGGGATCAGCCCCAGCATTTT.

This clonotype was counted a few times. This may stem from a read error, because a much larger clone lies one nucleotide away. The chain is built from TRBV3-1 and TRBJ2-7; no definite D call. CDR3 length: 17 residues. Germline CDR1 reads LGHDT; CDR2 reads YNNKEL (reference sequence). Here the CDR3 reads CASSQEGTGQLSCEQYF. CDR3 coding DNA: TGTGCCAGCAGCCAAGAAGGAACCGGTCAGCTCTCCTGCGAGCAGTACTTC.

The chain is built from TRBV19 and TRBJ1-2, with 8 bases fitting TRBD1. The V gene's germline CDR1 is LNHDA and CDR2 SQIVND (reference sequence). V dropped 2 bases and J dropped 7; count of bases not matched to a gene: 3. The length of the CDR3 is 13 residues. The DNA for the CDR3 is TGTGCCAGTAGTATATTTGGGACAGGTGGCTACACCTTC. This codes for CASSIFGTGGYTF.

This clonotype has at least ten counts. The CDR3, as DNA: TGCAGTGGTACCGGGACTACCCGAGATACGCAGTATTTT. It yields the protein CSGTGTTRDTQYF. The rearrangement uses TRBV20-1 and TRBJ2-3; TRBD2 aligns across 7 bases. Germline V CDR1 and CDR2: DFQATT, SNEGSKA (reference sequence). J was trimmed by 5 bases and V by 7 bases; bases with no gene match: 9. CDR3 length: 13 residues.

This chain uses TRBV7-2 with TRBJ2-2, with 11 nucleotides matching TRBD2. Trimming at V came to 5 bases and at J to 5 bases, leaving 13 bases not matched to a gene. The CDR3 runs to 18 residues. In germline, CDR1 is SGHTA, CDR2 FQGNSA. CDR3 amino acids: CASSISGLAGLVTGELFF. CDR3 DNA sequence: TGTGCCAGCAGCATCTCTGGACTAGCGGGTTTAGTAACCGGGGAGCTGTTTTTT. Full variable domain (outside the CDR3, taken from reference TRBV7-2 and TRBJ2-2): GAGVSQSPSNKVTEKGKDVELRCDPISGHTALYWYRQSLGQGLEFLIYFQGNSAPDKSGLPSDRFSAERTGGSVSTLTIQRTQQEDSAVYLCASSISGLAGLVTGELFFGEGSRLTVL.

Ten or more counts support this clonotype. This sequence joins TRBV6-1 and TRBJ1-1; D uncertain. Per the germline V gene, CDR1 is MNHNS and CDR2 is SASEGT. The ends were cut back, 2 bases at V and 1 base at J, with 5 bases in the middle. The CDR3 length is 13 residues. CDR3 loop: CASSEQPNTEAFF. The CDR3 nucleotides are TGTGCCAGCAGTGAACAGCCGAACACTGAAGCTTTCTTT.